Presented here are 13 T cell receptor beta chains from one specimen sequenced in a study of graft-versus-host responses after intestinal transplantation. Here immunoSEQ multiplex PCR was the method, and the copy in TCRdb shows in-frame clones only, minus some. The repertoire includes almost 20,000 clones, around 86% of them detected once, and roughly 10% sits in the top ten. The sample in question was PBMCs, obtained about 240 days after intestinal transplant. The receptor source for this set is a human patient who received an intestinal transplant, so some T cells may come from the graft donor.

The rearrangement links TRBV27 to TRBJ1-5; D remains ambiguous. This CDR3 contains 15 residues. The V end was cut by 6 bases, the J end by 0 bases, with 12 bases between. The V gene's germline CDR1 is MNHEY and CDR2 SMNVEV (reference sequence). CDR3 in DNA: TGTGCCAGCAGCCCGGGGTCGTATAGCAATCAGCCCCAGCATTTT. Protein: CASSPGSYSNQPQHF.

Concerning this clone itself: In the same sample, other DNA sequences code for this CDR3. The DNA of the CDR3 is TGTGCCAGCAGCTTAGGGAATGAGCAGTTCTTC. Its translation: CASSLGNEQFF. V gene TRBV7-9 combines with J gene TRBJ2-1, with D hard to call. Trimming cost V 1 base and J 7 bases, with 2 bases left between them. This CDR3 spans 11 amino acids. The germline gives CDR1 SEHNR, CDR2 FQNEAQ (reference sequence).

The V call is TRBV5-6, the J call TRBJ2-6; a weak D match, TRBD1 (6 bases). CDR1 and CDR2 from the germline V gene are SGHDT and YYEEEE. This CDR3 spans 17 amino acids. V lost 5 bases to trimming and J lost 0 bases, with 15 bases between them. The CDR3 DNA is TGTGCCAGCAGAAACGACAGGTTTTTCTCTGGGGCCAACGTCCTGACTTTC. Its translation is CASRNDRFFSGANVLTF.

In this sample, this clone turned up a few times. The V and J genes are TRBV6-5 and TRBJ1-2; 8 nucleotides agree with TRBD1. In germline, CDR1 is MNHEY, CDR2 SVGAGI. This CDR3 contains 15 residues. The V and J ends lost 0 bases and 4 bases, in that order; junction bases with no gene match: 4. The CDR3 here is CASSYSRGQGYGYTF. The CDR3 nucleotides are TGTGCCAGCAGTTACTCGAGAGGACAGGGCTATGGCTACACCTTC.

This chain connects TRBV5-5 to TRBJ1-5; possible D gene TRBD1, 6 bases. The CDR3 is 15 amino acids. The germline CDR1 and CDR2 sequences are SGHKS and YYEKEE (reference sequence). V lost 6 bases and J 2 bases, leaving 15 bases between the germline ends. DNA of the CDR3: TGTGCCAGCACCCGAGGGGCAGGGGGCAATCAGCCCCAGCATTTT. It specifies CASTRGAGGNQPQHF.

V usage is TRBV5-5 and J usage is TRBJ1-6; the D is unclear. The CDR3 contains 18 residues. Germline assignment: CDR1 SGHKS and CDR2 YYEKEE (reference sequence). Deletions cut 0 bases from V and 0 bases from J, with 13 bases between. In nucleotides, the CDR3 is TGTGCCAGCAGCTTGGGATGGCGGACCAGCTCCTATAATTCACCCCTCCACTTT. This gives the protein CASSLGWRTSSYNSPLHF.

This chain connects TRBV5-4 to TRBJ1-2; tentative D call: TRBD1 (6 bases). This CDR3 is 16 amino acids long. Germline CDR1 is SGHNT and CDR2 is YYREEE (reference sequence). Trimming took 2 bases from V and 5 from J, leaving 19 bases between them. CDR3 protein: CASSFRQEEWRYGYTF. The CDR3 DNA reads TGTGCCAGCAGCTTCCGACAGGAGGAGTGGCGGTATGGCTACACCTTC.

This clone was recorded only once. The CDR3 nucleotides are TGCGCCAGCAGCGCCGTTATGGACAGGGGGCCTCCTCACTATGGCTACACCTTC. It codes for CASSAVMDRGPPHYGYTF. This chain connects TRBV5-1 to TRBJ1-2; 11 nucleotides agree with TRBD1. Germline CDR1 reads SGHRS; CDR2 reads YFSETQ. The ends lost 4 bases at V and 3 bases at J; junction bases unmatched: 14. This CDR3 is 18 amino acids long.

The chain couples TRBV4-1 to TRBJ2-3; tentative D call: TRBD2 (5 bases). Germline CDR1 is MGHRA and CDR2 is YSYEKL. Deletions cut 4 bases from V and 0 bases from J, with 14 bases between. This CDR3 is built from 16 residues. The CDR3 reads CASSPVSGPSTDTQYF. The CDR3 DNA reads TGCGCCAGCAGCCCCGTAAGCGGCCCTAGCACAGATACGCAGTATTTT.

CDR3 nucleotide sequence: TGTGCCAGCAGTTATCAAGGGCGGGAAGGGGGCTACACCTTC. Amino acids: CASSYQGREGGYTF. V gene TRBV6-6 combines with J gene TRBJ1-2; no definite D call. The CDR3 is 14 amino acids. Trimming removed 3 bases at V and 8 bases at J, with 16 bases between. Germline lookup yields CDR1 MNHNY and CDR2 SVGAGI (reference sequence).

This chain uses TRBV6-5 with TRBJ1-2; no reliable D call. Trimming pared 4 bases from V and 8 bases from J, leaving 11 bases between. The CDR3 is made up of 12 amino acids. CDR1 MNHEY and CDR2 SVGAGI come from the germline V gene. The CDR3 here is CASSSRHRGYTF. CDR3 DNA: TGTGCCAGCAGTTCCCGACATAGGGGCTACACCTTC.

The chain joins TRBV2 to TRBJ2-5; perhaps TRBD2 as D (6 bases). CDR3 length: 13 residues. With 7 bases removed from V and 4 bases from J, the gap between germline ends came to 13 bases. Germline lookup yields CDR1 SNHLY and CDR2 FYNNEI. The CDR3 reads CASTLREVETQYF. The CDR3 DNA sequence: TGTGCCAGCACTCTCAGGGAGGTAGAGACCCAGTACTTC.

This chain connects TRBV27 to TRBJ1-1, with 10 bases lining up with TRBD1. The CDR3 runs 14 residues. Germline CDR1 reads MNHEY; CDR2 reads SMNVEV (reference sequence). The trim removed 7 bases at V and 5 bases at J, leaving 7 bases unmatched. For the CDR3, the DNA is TGTGCCAGCAAAAAGACAGGGGGCTTTACTGAAGCTTTCTTT. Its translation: CASKKTGGFTEAFF.